This T cell receptor beta chain was sequenced for a study of human T cells and chemical hapten exposure. From the RACE reads, TCRdb called clonotypes with MiXCR, one entry per CDR3 protein. Seen here are over 75,000 distinct CDR3 sequences, roughly a tenth observed once, and the top ten hold about 1%. This clonotype has ten or more counts. The sample's time point: patch test 3, about 24 weeks after DPC sensitization. Noted treatment: therapeutic diphenylcyclopropenone sensitization with weekly scalp DPC. The CDR3 totals 15 residues. CDR1 is MNHNS and CDR2 is SASEGT in the germline V gene. V was shortened by 2 bases and J by 2 bases, with 11 bases between the two germline ends.

Source: whole blood, taken in connection with sensitization to the hapten diphenylcyclopropenone (DPC). This receptor was obtained from a woman aged 30 to 39 with alopecia areata. Some clones in this sample may be carry-over from other donors' samples. The chain uses TRBV6-1 and TRBJ2-3; D remains unclear. The CDR3 sequence is CASSELGQPTDTQYF. DNA for the CDR3: TGTGCCAGCAGTGAACTGGGCCAGCCCACAGATACGCAGTATTTT.